This entry features one T cell receptor beta chain sequence. It has no known antigen specificity. No much larger clonotype is one base removed from it; base qualities were not supplied. A distance of 1 base separates the germline ends of V and J, which lose 0 bases and 3 bases respectively. The germline V gene specifies SGHDT as CDR1 and YYEEEE as CDR2. The CDR3 runs 11 amino acids, cysteine and phenylalanine included. Only CDR3 DNA is held: 33 bases, read in frame from base 1. First-strand cDNA was synthesized using Superscript III and a set of TRAV- and TRBV-specific primers, so that both TCRalpha and TCRbeta chains were covered. TCRs were amplified with Phusion for approximately 20 PCR cycles using a constant-region primer together with the adapter attached to the V primers. Isolated mRNA was amplified with the MessageAmp II aRNA Amplification Kit, using a roughly 15-hour in vitro transcription at 37°C. The Dynabeads mRNA DIRECT Purification Kit was used to isolate the mRNA for TCR sequencing. A second roughly 27-cycle Phusion PCR added indexed Illumina adapters, and products were purified with AMPure XP beads. Per the source publication's procedure: Custom Perl scripts pooled TCR sequences encoding the same protein, removed out-of-frame sequences and computed each clonotype's abundance. The analysis excluded TCR sequences that were supported by just one read. Repertoire metrics included Shannon entropy, Gini index, clonality, richness, and frequency of TCRs shared between repertoires. Using fastp at Q25 and MiXCR, TCRdb reprocessed the public reads and kept productive beta chains. Each CDR3 protein appears once, grouped with its most common genes and DNA. For this entry, the V and J calls and clone size follow TCRdb and not the study's own pipeline. The sample table records about 9,800 distinct CDR3 sequences; roughly 75% of these occur just once. The biggest ten clones account for less than 1.5% of the sample.

The donors came from RACIN, which was a single-arm phase I dose-escalation trial that paired nivolumab and ipilimumab with aspirin, low-dose cyclophosphamide and low-dose radiotherapy. Patients were eligible if they had advanced solid tumors that were TIL-negative. These data originate in a study of low-dose radiotherapy and immunotherapy resistance in tumors (dated by TCRdb to the early 2020s). For the wider study: Cohort 1 received 0.5 Gy per fraction every 2 weeks, with a prescribed total PTV dose of 6.5 Gy. Patients were given nivolumab as a 240 mg flat dose every two weeks and ipilimumab at 1 mg/kg every six weeks, with both drugs delivered intravenously. Patients took aspirin 300 mg orally once daily for four cycles, starting on cycle 1 day 1. Eight patients were included in the translational analysis: three from the first dose cohort and the first five from the second dose cohort. In Cohort 2, 1 Gy per fraction was delivered every two weeks, for a total of 13 Gy over 26 weeks. No randomization into treatment groups was done for the people taking part in the trial. Intravenous cyclophosphamide at 200 mg/m2 was administered every two weeks, one day ahead of each radiation and immunotherapy administration.

The chain is encoded by TRBV5-6 joined to TRBJ2-7; the D segment cannot be called with confidence. This clonotype was obtained from a human donor with advanced metastatic prostate, ovarian, gallbladder or colorectal cancer (not recorded which). This table probably holds off-target reads from a library built for another chain. The CDR3 reads as follows: CASSLDYEQYF. The nucleotide sequence is given as TGTGCCAGCAGCTTGGACTACGAGCAGTACTTC.